Listed below are T cell receptor beta chains from one sample, sequenced in a study of T cell repertoires in cytomegalovirus infection. These TCRs are of unknown antigen specificity. TCRdb reanalysed the reads using MiXCR and keeps one entry per CDR3 protein. This sample has 900,000 to 950,000 distinct CDR3 sequences, with around 32% found just once. The input for sequencing was cultured CD8+ T cells from PBMCs, taken from culture after CMV antigen stimulation. The receptors were gathered from a human donor in good health (CMV status not recorded). Some clones in this sample may be carry-over from other donors' samples. Each CDR3 is given with its conserved first and last residue. A D gene is named only where the DNA matches it firmly. Only part of the rows carry a size: once, few, many, or a class if the clone is expanded.

TRBJ2-1	-	-	12	TRBV7-6	TGTGTCAGCAGCCAAAGAGACAATGAGCAGTTCTTC	CVSSQRDNEQFF
TRBJ1-6	-	-	15	TRBV4-1	TGCGCCAGCAGCCACCCCGAGGGTAGGGATTCACCCCTCCACTTT	CASSHPEGRDSPLHF
TRBJ1-1	-	-	15	TRBV7-6	TGTGCCAGCAGCCCCCTTTTCGACAGGAACACTGAAGCTTTCTTT	CASSPLFDRNTEAFF
TRBJ1-2	-	-	18	TRBV2	TGTGCCAGCAGTGCTCTGGCAGGAGGATCCCCAGCAGACTATGGCTACACCTTC	CASSALAGGSPADYGYTF
TRBJ1-5	many	-	14	TRBV6-2/TRBV6-3	TGTGCCAGCAGTTACTCGTCGGGATATCAGCCCCAGCATTTT	CASSYSSGYQPQHF
TRBJ1-5	few	TRBD1	15	TRBV27	TGTGCCAGCAGTATAAACAGGGGCGGCAATCAGCCCCAGCATTTT	CASSINRGGNQPQHF
TRBJ1-1	-	-	16	TRBV7-1	TGTGCCAACAGCCAGGGAAAGGCAAACCCTTACACTGAAGCTTTCTTT	CANSQGKANPYTEAFF
TRBJ1-2	-	-	13	TRBV20-1	TGCAGTGCTAGCAACGGGGTTTCCTATGGCTACACCTTC	CSASNGVSYGYTF
TRBJ1-4	few	-	12	TRBV4-2	TGTGCCAGCAGCCCCTCCTCGGGGAAACTGTTTTTT	CASSPSSGKLFF
TRBJ2-7	-	-	16	TRBV5-6	TGTGCCAGCAGCTTGGCCAGGAGGACCTATAATGACGAGCAGTACTTC	CASSLARRTYNDEQYF
TRBJ2-5	few	TRBD1	15	TRBV28	TGTGCCAGCAGAGGCCGGGACAGCCGGAGAAAGACCCAGTACTTC	CASRGRDSRRKTQYF
TRBJ2-7	few	-	13	TRBV20-1	TGCAGTGCTAGAGGACGGGAGCAATACGAGCAGTACTTC	CSARGREQYEQYF
TRBJ2-1	many	-	18	TRBV7-2	TGTGCCAGCAGCTTAGTGTCCAGTGGCAGGGGTACCTACAATGAGCAGTTCTTC	CASSLVSSGRGTYNEQFF
TRBJ1-2	-	-	12	TRBV2	TGTGCCAGCAGTGGGAGGTTCTATGGCTACACCTTC	CASSGRFYGYTF
TRBJ1-1	-	TRBD1	14	TRBV20-1	TGCAGTGCATCAGGACAGGGGAGGAACACTGAAGCTTTCTTT	CSASGQGRNTEAFF
TRBJ2-1	-	-	11	TRBV24-1	TGTGCCACCAGTAAAGACAATGAGCAGTTCTTC	CATSKDNEQFF
TRBJ2-3	few	-	16	TRBV7-6	TGTGCCAGCAGCTTAAAGACCAGCACTAGCACAGATACGCAGTATTTT	CASSLKTSTSTDTQYF
TRBJ2-5	few	-	15	TRBV5-6	TGTGCCAGCAGACGCAGACATTTCAGGCAAGAGACCCAGTACTTC	CASRRRHFRQETQYF
TRBJ2-3	-	-	14	TRBV5-4	TGTGCCAGCAAGGTTTTAATTTACGGAGATACGCAGTATTTT	CASKVLIYGDTQYF
TRBJ2-1	many	-	14	TRBV7-2	TGTGCCAGCAGCCGAGGGGACTCCTACAATGAGCAGTTCTTC	CASSRGDSYNEQFF
TRBJ2-3	many	-	12	TRBV7-9	TGTGCCAGCAGCCCCCCCCCAGATACGCAGTATTTT	CASSPPPDTQYF
TRBJ1-2	-	-	13	TRBV12-3/TRBV12-4	TGTGCCAGCAGTGGGACACGGTACTATGGCTACAACTTC	CASSGTRYYGYNF
TRBJ2-7	few	-	15	TRBV11-3	TGTGCCAGCAGCTTACACGGGACCGACTCCTACGAGCAGTACTTC	CASSLHGTDSYEQYF
TRBJ2-7	-	TRBD1	16	TRBV27	TGTGCCAGCAGTCCCTTACAGGGGGCGCACTCCTACGAGCAGTACTTC	CASSPLQGAHSYEQYF
TRBJ2-1	-	TRBD2	14	TRBV24-1	TGTGCCACCAGTGATTTGAGCGGGGGCGGGGAGCAGTTCTTC	CATSDLSGGGEQFF
TRBJ1-2	-	-	12	TRBV12-3/TRBV12-4	TGTGCCAGCAGTTTGGATAAGTATGGCTACACCTTC	CASSLDKYGYTF
TRBJ2-1	few	TRBD1	14	TRBV7-9	TGTGCCACCCCAGGGGGCTACAGGTACAATGAGCAGTTCTTC	CATPGGYRYNEQFF
TRBJ2-3	-	TRBD1	14	TRBV12-3/TRBV12-4	TGTGCCAGCAGCAACAGGGGGCACGAGGATACGCAGTATTTT	CASSNRGHEDTQYF